This T cell receptor (beta chain) was sequenced in a study of blood T cell repertoires in COVID-19. Measured with immunoSEQ multiplex PCR; TCRdb has only the in-frame clones, and not every one. The sample shows roughly 41,000 clones, 88% of them seen only once. Germline V gives CDR1 SGHRS, CDR2 YFSETQ. Unmatched junction bases numbered 9, after V lost 6 bases and J lost 3 bases. The CDR3 is 16 residues long. This receptor was obtained from a man in his 60s with active COVID-19. The sample taken for sequencing was peripheral blood. The chain carries TRBV5-1 and TRBJ1-3; TRBD1 agrees at 10 bases. The CDR3 region is CASNRTGGISGNTIYF. CDR3 coding DNA: TGCGCCAGCAATAGGACAGGGGGGATTAGTGGAAACACCATATATTTT.